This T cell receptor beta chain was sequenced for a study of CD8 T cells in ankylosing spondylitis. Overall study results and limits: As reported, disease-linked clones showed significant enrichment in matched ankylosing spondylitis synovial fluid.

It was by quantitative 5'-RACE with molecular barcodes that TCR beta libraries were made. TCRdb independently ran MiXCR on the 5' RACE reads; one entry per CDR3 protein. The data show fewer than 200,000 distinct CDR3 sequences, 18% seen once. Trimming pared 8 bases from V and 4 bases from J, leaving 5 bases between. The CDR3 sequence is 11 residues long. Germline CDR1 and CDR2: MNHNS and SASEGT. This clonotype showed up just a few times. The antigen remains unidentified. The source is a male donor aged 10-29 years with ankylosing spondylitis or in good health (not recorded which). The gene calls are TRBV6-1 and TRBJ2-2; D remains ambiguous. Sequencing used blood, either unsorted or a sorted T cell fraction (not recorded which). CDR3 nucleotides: TGTGCCAGCCGAGTCACCGGGGAGCTGTTTTTT. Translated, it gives CASRVTGELFF.